Listed below are T cell receptor beta chains from one sample, sequenced in a study of tumor-infiltrating lymphocytes in primary liver carcinoma. TCRdb redid the calling of the multiplex PCR reads with MiXCR, one entry per CDR3 protein. In the table there are about 180,000 distinct CDR3 sequences, less than 65% of which are singletons. The sequencing sample was made of peripheral blood. These receptors were taken from a man aged 40-49 years with primary liver carcinoma and hepatitis B virus infection. Each CDR3 is given with its conserved first and last residue. Fields, in order: V gene, CDR3 protein.

TRBV11-2 CVSSLTDGAYDQFF
TRBV4-1 CASSQAVRTNYGYTF
TRBV7-9 CASSLVAGTESYNEQFF
TRBV5-4 CASSPGLGRDYGYTF
TRBV6-5 CSSRHRTVLHGYTF
TRBV11-2 CASSPNGPRETQYF
TRBV19 CASSSGFTDTQYF
TRBV28 CASSSGSYGQYF
TRBV10-1 CASSERVSYEQYF
TRBV4-1 CASSPPMTSGRHNEQFF
TRBV5-4 CASSVLATSDINNEQFF
TRBV12-3/TRBV12-4 CASSSFPDQFF
TRBV10-3 CAISVGQGAREQYF
TRBV11-2 CASSLGNEQFF
TRBV4-1 CASSQADRDTDTQYF
TRBV5-1 CASSFGTVNTEAFF
TRBV28 CASSFHHSGKNIQYF
TRBV29-1 CSFRLDTETQYF
TRBV11-2 CASRRTGKNIHYF
TRBV6-1 CASSSYSEQFF
TRBV28 CASKDYVAEAFF
TRBV11-2 CNSGLTDGAYEQYF
TRBV29-1 CSVPTEAGTGVWDEQFF
TRBV12-3/TRBV12-4 CASSPLAGGPPYEQYF
TRBV29-1 CSVTQGVDYGYTF
TRBV29-1 CNVEDRGRSNYGYTF
TRBV10-3 CAISPGWSTDTQYF
TRBV28 CASSPRGSYNEQFF
TRBV5-6 CASSFGGSPGNTIYF
TRBV5-4 CASSLGGQTYDQYF
TRBV6-5 CASSYGAGRGYEQFF
TRBV5-6 CASRPWERTYNEQFF